This TCR beta chain emerged from a study of blood T cell repertoires in COVID-19. CDR1 and CDR2 (germline): ENHRY, SYGVKD. V trimming: 2 bases; J trimming: 8 bases; junction bases outside the gene matches: 6. The CDR3 extends over 15 amino acids. Sequenced by immunoSEQ multiplex PCR; TCRdb stores in-frame clones only, minus some. Of 210,000 or so clones listed, around 90% are singletons. Cohort placement rested on clinical history that participants reported themselves. The J gene is TRBJ2-1, the V gene TRBV10-3; the match to TRBD2 covers 10 bases. This sequence originates from a woman aged 25-40 years who had been exposed to COVID-19. Material for sequencing was PBMCs or T cells enriched from blood (not recorded which). The CDR3 spells CAISEGSGRAHEQFF. The CDR3 nucleotides are TGTGCCATCAGTGAGGGGAGCGGGAGGGCCCATGAGCAGTTCTTC.